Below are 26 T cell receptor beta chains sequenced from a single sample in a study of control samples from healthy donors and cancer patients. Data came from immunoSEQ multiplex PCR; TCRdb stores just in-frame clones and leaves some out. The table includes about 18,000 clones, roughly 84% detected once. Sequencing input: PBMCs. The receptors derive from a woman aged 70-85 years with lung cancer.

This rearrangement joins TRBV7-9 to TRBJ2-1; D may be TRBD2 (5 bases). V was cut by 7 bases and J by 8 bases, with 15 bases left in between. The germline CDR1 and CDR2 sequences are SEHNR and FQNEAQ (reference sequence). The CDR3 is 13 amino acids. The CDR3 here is CASTSPSRDEQFF. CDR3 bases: TGTGCCAGCACCTCCCCCTCGCGGGATGAGCAGTTCTTC.

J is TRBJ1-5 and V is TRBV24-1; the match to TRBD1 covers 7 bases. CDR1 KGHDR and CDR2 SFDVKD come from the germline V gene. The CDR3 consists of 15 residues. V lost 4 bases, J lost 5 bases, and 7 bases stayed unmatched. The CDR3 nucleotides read TGTGCCACCAGTGACCGCCGGGACAGAGATCAGCCCCAGCATTTT. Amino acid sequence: CATSDRRDRDQPQHF.

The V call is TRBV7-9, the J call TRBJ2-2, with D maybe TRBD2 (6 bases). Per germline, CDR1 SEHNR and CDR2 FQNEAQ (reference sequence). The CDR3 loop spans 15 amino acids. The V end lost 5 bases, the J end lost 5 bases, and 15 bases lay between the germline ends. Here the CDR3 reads CASSLTLLATGELFF. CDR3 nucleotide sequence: TGTGCCAGCAGCCTTACCCTACTAGCTACCGGGGAGCTGTTTTTT.

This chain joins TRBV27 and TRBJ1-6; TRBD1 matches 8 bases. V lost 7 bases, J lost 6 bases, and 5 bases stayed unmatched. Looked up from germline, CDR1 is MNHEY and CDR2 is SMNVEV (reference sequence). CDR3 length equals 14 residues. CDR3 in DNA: TGTGCCAGCACCCGGGACAGGAGTAATTCACCCCTCCACTTT. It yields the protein CASTRDRSNSPLHF.

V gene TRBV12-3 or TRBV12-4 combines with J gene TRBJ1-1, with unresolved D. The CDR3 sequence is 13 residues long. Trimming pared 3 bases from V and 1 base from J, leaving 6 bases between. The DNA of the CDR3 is TGTGCCAGCAGTTTTGAACGGAACACTGAAGCTTTCTTT. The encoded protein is CASSFERNTEAFF.

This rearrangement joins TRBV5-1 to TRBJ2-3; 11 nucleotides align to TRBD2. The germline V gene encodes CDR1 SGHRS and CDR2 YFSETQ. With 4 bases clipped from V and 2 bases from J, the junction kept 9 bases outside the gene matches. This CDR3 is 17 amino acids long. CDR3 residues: CASSRGGTSGYTDTQYF. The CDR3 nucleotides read TGCGCCAGCAGCCGTGGAGGGACTAGCGGATACACAGATACGCAGTATTTT. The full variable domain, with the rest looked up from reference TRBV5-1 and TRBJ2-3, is KAGVTQTPRYLIKTRGQQVTLSCSPISGHRSVSWYQQTPGQGLQFLFEYFSETQRNKGNFPGRFSGRQFSNSRSEMNVSTLELGDSALYLCASSRGGTSGYTDTQYFGPGTRLTVL.

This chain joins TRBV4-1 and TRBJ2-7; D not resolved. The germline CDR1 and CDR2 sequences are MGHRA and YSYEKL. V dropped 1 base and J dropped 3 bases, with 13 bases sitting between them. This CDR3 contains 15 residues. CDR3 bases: TGCGCCAGCAGCCAAGCCAAGCGAACGTACTACGAGCAGTACTTC. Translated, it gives CASSQAKRTYYEQYF.

In DNA form, the CDR3 reads TGTGCCAGCTCTCCGGCTCCCAACACAGATACGCAGTATTTT. Amino acid sequence: CASSPAPNTDTQYF. The chain carries TRBV25-1 and TRBJ2-3; D gene unclear. Germline V gene lookup returns CDR1 MGHDK and CDR2 SYGVNS. This CDR3 is 14 amino acids long. The ends were cut back, 8 bases at V and 2 bases at J, with 14 bases in the middle.

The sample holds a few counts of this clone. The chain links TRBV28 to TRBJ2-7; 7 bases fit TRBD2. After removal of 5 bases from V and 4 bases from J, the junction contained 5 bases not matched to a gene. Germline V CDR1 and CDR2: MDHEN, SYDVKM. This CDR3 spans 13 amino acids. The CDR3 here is CASSLAELYEQYF. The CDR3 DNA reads TGTGCCAGCAGTCTAGCGGAGCTATACGAGCAGTACTTC. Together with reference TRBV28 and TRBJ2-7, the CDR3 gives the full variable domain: DVKVTQSSRYLVKRTGEKVFLECVQDMDHENMFWYRQDPGLGLRLIYFSYDVKMKEKGDIPEGYSVSREKKERFSLILESASTNQTSMYLCASSLAELYEQYFGPGTRLTVT.

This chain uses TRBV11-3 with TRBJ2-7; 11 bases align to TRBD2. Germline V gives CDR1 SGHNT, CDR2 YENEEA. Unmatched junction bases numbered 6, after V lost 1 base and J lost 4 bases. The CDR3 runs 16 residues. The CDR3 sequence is CASSLAPGLAVYEQYF. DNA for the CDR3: TGTGCCAGCAGCTTAGCTCCGGGACTAGCGGTTTACGAGCAGTACTTC.

CDR3 protein: CASSILRTGWQFF. The CDR3 nucleotides read TGTGCCAGTAGTATTCTCAGGACAGGTTGGCAGTTCTTC. The J gene is TRBJ2-1, the V gene TRBV19, with 7 bases fitting TRBD1. The J segment lost 12 bases and the V segment lost 3 bases, leaving 8 bases of the junction unmatched. CDR3 size: 13 residues. Germline V gene data show CDR1 as LNHDA and CDR2 as SQIVND (reference sequence).

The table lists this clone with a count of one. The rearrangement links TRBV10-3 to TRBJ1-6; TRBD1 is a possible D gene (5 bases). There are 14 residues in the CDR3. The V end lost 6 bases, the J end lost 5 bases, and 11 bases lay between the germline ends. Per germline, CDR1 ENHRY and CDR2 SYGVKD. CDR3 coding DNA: TGTGCCATCAGGGCCGGGGGAAATAATTCACCCCTCCACTTT. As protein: CAIRAGGNNSPLHF.

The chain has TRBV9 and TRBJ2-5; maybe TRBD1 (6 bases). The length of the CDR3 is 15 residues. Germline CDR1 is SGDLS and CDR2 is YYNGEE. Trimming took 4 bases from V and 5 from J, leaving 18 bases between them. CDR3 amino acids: CASSPPGAGRETQYF. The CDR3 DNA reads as TGTGCCAGCAGCCCCCCAGGGGCAGGAAGGGAGACCCAGTACTTC.

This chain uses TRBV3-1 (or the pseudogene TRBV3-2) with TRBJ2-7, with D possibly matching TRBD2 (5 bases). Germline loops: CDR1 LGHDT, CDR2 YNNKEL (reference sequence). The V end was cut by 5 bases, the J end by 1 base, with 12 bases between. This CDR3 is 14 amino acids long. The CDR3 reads CASSERGSSYEQYF. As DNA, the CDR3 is TGTGCCAGCAGCGAGAGAGGGTCTTCCTACGAGCAGTACTTC.

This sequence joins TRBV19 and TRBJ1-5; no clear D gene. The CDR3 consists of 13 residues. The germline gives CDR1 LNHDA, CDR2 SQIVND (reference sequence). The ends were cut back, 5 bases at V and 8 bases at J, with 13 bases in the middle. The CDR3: CASSPQAVKPQHF. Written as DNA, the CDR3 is TGTGCCAGTAGTCCCCAGGCGGTGAAGCCCCAGCATTTT.

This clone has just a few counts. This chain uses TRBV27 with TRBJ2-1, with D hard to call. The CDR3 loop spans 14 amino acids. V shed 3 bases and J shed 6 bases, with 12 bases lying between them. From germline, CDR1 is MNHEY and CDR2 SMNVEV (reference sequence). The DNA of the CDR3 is TGTGCCAGCAGTTTCGGCAGTGTTGTCAATGAGCAGTTCTTC. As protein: CASSFGSVVNEQFF.

In DNA, the CDR3 is TGTGCCAGCAGTCCCGGACATCTCTCTAGCACAGATACGCAGTATTTT. Amino acids: CASSPGHLSSTDTQYF. The rearrangement joins TRBV28 to TRBJ2-3; D perhaps matches TRBD1 (5 bases). This CDR3 has 16 residues. Trimming took 5 bases from V and 0 from J, leaving 15 bases between them. CDR1 MDHEN and CDR2 SYDVKM come from the germline V gene.

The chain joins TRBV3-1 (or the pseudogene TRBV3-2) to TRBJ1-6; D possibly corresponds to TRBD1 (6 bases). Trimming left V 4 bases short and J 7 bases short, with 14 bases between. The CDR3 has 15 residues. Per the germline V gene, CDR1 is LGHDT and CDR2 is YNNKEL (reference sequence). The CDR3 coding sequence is TGTGCCAGCAGCCGGTCCGGGACACTCAATTCACCCCTCCACTTT. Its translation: CASSRSGTLNSPLHF.

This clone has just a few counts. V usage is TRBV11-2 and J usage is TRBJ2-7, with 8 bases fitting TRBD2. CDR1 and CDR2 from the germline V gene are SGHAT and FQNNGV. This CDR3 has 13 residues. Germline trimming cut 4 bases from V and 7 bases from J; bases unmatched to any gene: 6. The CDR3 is CASSSGLAGEQYF. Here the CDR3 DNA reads TGTGCCAGCAGCTCAGGACTAGCTGGAGAGCAGTACTTC. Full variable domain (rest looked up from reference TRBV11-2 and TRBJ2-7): EAGVAQSPRYKIIEKRQSVAFWCNPISGHATLYWYQQILGQGPKLLIQFQNNGVVDDSQLPKDRFSAERLKGVDSTLKIQPAKLEDSAVYLCASSSGLAGEQYFGPGTRLTVT.

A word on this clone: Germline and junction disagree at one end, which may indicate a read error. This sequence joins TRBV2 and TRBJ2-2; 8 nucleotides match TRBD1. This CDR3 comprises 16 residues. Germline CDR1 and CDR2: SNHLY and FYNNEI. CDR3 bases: TGTGCCAGCAGCCGTGACCGGGACAGGAACGCCGGGGAGCTGTTTTTT. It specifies CASSRDRDRNAGELFF.

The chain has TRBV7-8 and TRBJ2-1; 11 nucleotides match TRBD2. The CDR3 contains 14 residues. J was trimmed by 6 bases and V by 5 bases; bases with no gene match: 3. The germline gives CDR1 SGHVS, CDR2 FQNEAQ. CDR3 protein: CASSTGTSGNEQFF. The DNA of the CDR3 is TGTGCCAGCAGCACCGGGACTAGCGGCAATGAGCAGTTCTTC.

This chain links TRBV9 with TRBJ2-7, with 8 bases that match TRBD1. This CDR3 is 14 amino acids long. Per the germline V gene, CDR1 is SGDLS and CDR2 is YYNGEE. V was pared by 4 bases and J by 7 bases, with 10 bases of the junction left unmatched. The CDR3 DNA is TGTGCCAGCAGCCCGGGACAGGCCGTCGGAGAGCAGTACTTC. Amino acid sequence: CASSPGQAVGEQYF.

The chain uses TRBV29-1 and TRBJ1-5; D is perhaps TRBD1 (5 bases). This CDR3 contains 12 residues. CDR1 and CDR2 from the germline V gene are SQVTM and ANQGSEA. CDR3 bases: TGCAGTGGGGGGGGGAGCAATCAGCCCCAGCATTTT. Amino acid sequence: CSGGGSNQPQHF.

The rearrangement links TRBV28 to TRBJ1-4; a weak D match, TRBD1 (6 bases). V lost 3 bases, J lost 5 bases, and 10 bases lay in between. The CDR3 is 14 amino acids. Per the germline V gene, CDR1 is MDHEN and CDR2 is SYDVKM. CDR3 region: CASSFGTWNEKLFF. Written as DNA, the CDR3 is TGTGCCAGCAGTTTTGGGACATGGAATGAAAAACTGTTTTTT.

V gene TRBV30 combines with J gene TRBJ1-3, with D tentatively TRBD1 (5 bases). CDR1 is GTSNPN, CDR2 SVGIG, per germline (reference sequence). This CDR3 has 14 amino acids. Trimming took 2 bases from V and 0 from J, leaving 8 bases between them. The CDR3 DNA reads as TGTGCCTGGAGTCCGGGGGTCTCTGGAAACACCATATATTTT. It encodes CAWSPGVSGNTIYF.

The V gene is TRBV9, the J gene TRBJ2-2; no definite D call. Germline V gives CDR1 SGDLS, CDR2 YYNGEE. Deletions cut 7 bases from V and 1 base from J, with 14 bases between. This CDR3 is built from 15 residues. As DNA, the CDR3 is TGTGCCAGCCAGCCTCGATGGGAGAACACCGGGGAGCTGTTTTTT. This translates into CASQPRWENTGELFF.